A selection of T cell receptor beta chains follows, all from one sample in a study of vaccination and CD4 T cells after COVID-19. TCRdb used MiXCR to reprocess the PCR reads, holding one entry per CDR3 protein. The profile shows some 10,000 distinct CDR3 sequences, 60% to 65% of them singletons. These receptors have no known antigen. Material: CD4+ T cells from blood, cultured in vitro. The receptors here all came from a human donor who had recovered from COVID-19. The CDR3 runs from the conserved cysteine through the conserved F or W. The D gene is left open where the match is weak. Clone size is given for some rows only: seen once, a few or many times, or a class if the clone is expanded.

j_call,d_call,v_call,clone_size,cdr3_aa,cdr3_nt
TRBJ2-5,TRBD2,TRBV6-1,.,CASRLAGGPLKTQYF,TGTGCCAGCAGATTAGCGGGGGGGCCGTTAAAGACCCAGTACTTC
TRBJ1-5,TRBD1,TRBV28,.,CASRGDSNQPQHF,TGTGCCAGCAGGGGGGACAGTAATCAGCCCCAGCATTTT
TRBJ2-1,.,TRBV19,.,CASSIARYNEQFF,TGTGCCAGTAGTATAGCAAGGTACAATGAGCAGTTCTTC
TRBJ1-2,TRBD1,TRBV19,.,CASSAGRGDFAYGYTF,TGTGCCAGTAGCGCTGGCAGGGGGGATTTCGCCTATGGCTACACCTTC
TRBJ2-1,TRBD2,TRBV6-4,.,CVEQEGAGTYNEQFF,TGTGTCGAGCAGGAAGGAGCGGGAACCTACAATGAGCAGTTCTTC
TRBJ1-2,TRBD1,TRBV7-2,few,CASSPRQGAVYGYTF,TGTGCCAGCAGCCCACGACAGGGGGCGGTCTATGGCTACACCTTC
TRBJ2-1,TRBD2,TRBV27,.,CASSSERGNEQFF,TGTGCCAGCAGTTCGGAGCGGGGCAATGAGCAGTTCTTC
TRBJ1-2,.,TRBV19,.,CASKRTTGHLATKYGYTF,TGTGCCAGCAAAAGGACGACGGGACATCTGGCTACAAAATATGGCTACACCTTC
TRBJ1-2,.,TRBV2,few,CASSESGYGYTF,TGTGCCAGCAGTGAATCTGGGTATGGCTACACCTTC
TRBJ2-2,.,TRBV7-9,few,CASSRSGELFF,TGTGCCAGCAGCCGCTCCGGGGAGCTGTTTTTT
TRBJ1-5,.,TRBV19,few,CASSPIGARQPQHF,TGTGCCAGTAGTCCGATAGGGGCCAGGCAGCCCCAGCATTTT
TRBJ2-1,TRBD2,TRBV2,.,CASSTGLASLTYNEQFF,TGTGCCAGCAGTACCGGACTAGCATCCCTCACCTACAATGAGCAGTTCTTC
TRBJ2-7,TRBD1,TRBV19,.,CASSEGQGGEQYF,TGTGCCAGTAGCGAGGGACAGGGCGGCGAGCAGTACTTC
TRBJ1-1,.,TRBV20-1,few,CSAASTVNTEAFF,TGCAGTGCTGCATCGACAGTGAACACTGAAGCTTTCTTT
TRBJ1-1,TRBD1,TRBV10-3,.,CAITSTGDGTEAFF,TGTGCCATCACCTCGACAGGGGATGGGACTGAAGCTTTCTTT
TRBJ1-1,.,TRBV20-1,few,CSSQDIADTEAFF,TGCAGTTCACAGGACATAGCGGACACTGAAGCTTTCTTT
TRBJ2-7,.,TRBV7-9,.,CASSLLGRAGGEQYF,TGTGCCAGCAGCTTATTGGGGAGGGCAGGGGGCGAGCAGTACTTC
TRBJ1-1,TRBD1,TRBV28,.,CASNSGTGGTEAFF,TGTGCCAGCAATTCCGGGACAGGGGGAACTGAAGCTTTCTTT
TRBJ2-7,.,TRBV20-1,.,CSARALRSETYEQYF,TGCAGTGCTAGAGCCCTCCGAAGCGAGACCTACGAGCAGTACTTC
TRBJ1-2,TRBD1,TRBV19,few,CASSRGQDLYGYTF,TGTGCCAGTAGCCGCGGACAGGATCTCTATGGCTACACCTTC
TRBJ2-5,.,TRBV7-2,.,CASSTGPIQETQYF,TGTGCCAGCAGCACTGGACCGATACAAGAGACCCAGTACTTC
TRBJ1-2,.,TRBV19,few,CASRRAGDNYGYTF,TGTGCCAGTCGGAGGGCGGGGGACAACTATGGCTACACCTTC
TRBJ2-5,.,TRBV19,.,CASSIQGSETQYF,TGTGCCAGTAGTATTCAGGGGTCGGAGACCCAGTACTTC
TRBJ1-2,TRBD1,TRBV10-3,few,CAAQGTGGFGGYTF,TGTGCCGCTCAGGGGACAGGGGGCTTCGGGGGCTACACCTTC
TRBJ2-1,TRBD2,TRBV7-2,.,CASSLLAGGSYNEQFF,TGTGCCAGCAGCTTATTAGCGGGGGGGTCCTACAATGAGCAGTTCTTC
TRBJ2-7,TRBD2,TRBV20-1,.,CSARGLASGVSSYEQYF,TGCAGTGCTAGGGGACTAGCTAGCGGGGTTAGCTCCTACGAGCAGTACTTC
TRBJ2-5,.,TRBV7-9,once,CASSWYRGETQYF,TGTGCCAGCAGTTGGTATCGCGGGGAGACCCAGTACTTC
TRBJ1-2,TRBD1,TRBV19,few,CASSPTQGSGNGYTF,TGTGCCAGTAGTCCAACACAGGGGAGTGGTAATGGCTACACCTTC
TRBJ1-1,.,TRBV20-1,.,CSASRDTEAFF,TGCAGTGCTAGCAGGGACACTGAAGCTTTCTTT
TRBJ2-1,.,TRBV7-2,.,CASSLAPGPRDEQFF,TGTGCCAGCAGCTTAGCCCCGGGACCCCGAGATGAGCAGTTCTTC
TRBJ2-3,.,TRBV5-1,once,CASRTGPDTDTQYF,TGCGCCAGCAGAACCGGACCTGACACAGATACGCAGTATTTT
TRBJ2-5,TRBD2,TRBV20-1,.,CSAVGGLAGGGQETQYF,TGCAGTGCTGTCGGGGGACTAGCGGGAGGAGGGCAAGAGACCCAGTACTTC
TRBJ1-1,.,TRBV12-3/TRBV12-4,.,CASSLGGNTEAFF,TGTGCCAGCAGTTTAGGGGGGAACACTGAAGCTTTCTTT
TRBJ1-1,TRBD1,TRBV27,.,CASSRDRENTEAFF,TGTGCCAGCAGCAGGGACAGGGAGAACACTGAAGCTTTCTTT
TRBJ1-2,TRBD1,TRBV20-1,.,CSAPSGTGLGYTF,TGCAGTGCCCCCTCTGGGACAGGACTTGGCTACACCTTC
TRBJ2-7,.,TRBV20-1,.,CSAYRGGSYEQYF,TGCAGTGCCTACCGAGGGGGCTCCTACGAGCAGTACTTC
TRBJ2-1,.,TRBV30,once,CAWSVRLDSQFF,TGTGCCTGGAGTGTACGGTTGGACTCCCAGTTCTTC
TRBJ1-5,TRBD1,TRBV7-2,.,CASSYHRGENQPQHF,TGTGCCAGCAGCTACCACAGGGGAGAGAATCAGCCCCAGCATTTT
TRBJ2-5,TRBD2,TRBV7-2,.,CASSFLSGGETQYF,TGTGCCAGCAGCTTTCTGAGCGGGGGTGAGACCCAGTACTTC
TRBJ1-6,.,TRBV5-1,once,CASSLFWGSNSPLHF,TGCGCCAGCAGCTTGTTCTGGGGTAGCAATTCACCCCTCCACTTT
TRBJ2-5,TRBD1,TRBV7-3,.,CASSLGDRGYQETQYF,TGTGCCAGCAGCTTAGGGGACAGGGGGTACCAAGAGACCCAGTACTTC
TRBJ1-2,TRBD1,TRBV30,.,CAWSSGQTYGYTF,TGTGCCTGGAGTTCGGGACAGACCTATGGCTACACCTTC
TRBJ2-7,TRBD1,TRBV6-2/TRBV6-3,.,CASSGRQGAIEQYF,TGTGCCAGCAGTGGACGACAGGGGGCCATCGAGCAGTACTTC
TRBJ1-5,TRBD1,TRBV10-2,.,CASSPTRTGNQPQHF,TGCGCCAGCAGCCCCACCCGGACAGGTAATCAGCCCCAGCATTTT
TRBJ1-1,.,TRBV12-3/TRBV12-4,.,CASSSVGVNMNTEAFF,TGTGCCAGCAGTTCGGTGGGGGTTAACATGAACACTGAAGCTTTCTTT
TRBJ2-7,TRBD1,TRBV28,.,CASRVDRGFYEQYF,TGTGCCAGCCGAGTGGACAGGGGGTTCTACGAGCAGTACTTC